The 17 T cell receptor beta chains in this list originate from one sample, sequenced in a study of CD8 T cells in Susac syndrome. Random hexamers primed reverse transcription of about 0.45 to 1 ug RNA. Each CDR3 protein is one row after TCRdb ran MiXCR on the immunoSEQ multiplex PCR reads. The sample yields about 53,000 distinct CDR3 sequences, just under 95% seen once. The material sequenced was CD8+ T cells from PBMCs. These receptor sequences come from a human donor with Susac syndrome.

This chain connects TRBV5-6 to TRBJ2-7, with 9 bases that match TRBD1. The CDR3 is 12 amino acids. Germline V CDR1 and CDR2: SGHDT, YYEEEE. V lost 6 bases and J lost 5; bases outside the gene matches: 3. The CDR3 nucleotides are TGTGCCAGCATGGGACAGGGCCACGAGCAGTACTTC. Its translation is CASMGQGHEQYF.

The chain combines TRBV6-1 with TRBJ2-1, with D tentatively TRBD2 (6 bases). V lost 6 bases and J 8 bases, leaving 11 bases between the germline ends. This CDR3 is 12 amino acids long. CDR1 and CDR2 from the germline V gene are MNHNS and SASEGT. The CDR3 sequence: CASSLLADEQFF. The CDR3 nucleotides are TGTGCCAGCAGCCTACTAGCCGATGAGCAGTTCTTC.

The chain uses TRBV6-2 or TRBV6-3 and TRBJ2-3; D gene unclear. With 5 bases removed from V and 6 bases from J, the gap between germline ends came to 15 bases. The CDR3 has 14 amino acids. Germline loops: CDR1 MNHEY, CDR2 SVGEGT. CDR3 protein: CASSLQSPVDTQYF. CDR3 coding DNA: TGTGCCAGCAGTCTCCAATCCCCGGTGGATACGCAGTATTTT.

CDR3 residues: CASSPGAGGQETQYF. The CDR3 DNA follows: TGTGCCAGCAGCCCCGGGGCGGGGGGCCAAGAGACCCAGTACTTC. The chain recombines TRBV12-3 or TRBV12-4 with TRBJ2-5, with TRBD2 matching 8 bases. This CDR3 has 15 amino acids. V was clipped by 6 bases and J by 1 base; unmatched bases: 7.

The V and J genes are TRBV30 and TRBJ2-2; D may be TRBD1 or TRBD2 (5 bases each). Trimming took off 2 bases at V and 6 bases at J, with 7 bases between the two ends. The CDR3 spans 12 residues. Per germline, CDR1 GTSNPN and CDR2 SVGIG (reference sequence). CDR3 amino acids: CAWSLGAGELFF. DNA of the CDR3: TGTGCCTGGAGTCTGGGGGCCGGGGAGCTGTTTTTT.

The chain uses TRBV13 and TRBJ1-1; the D is unclear. The CDR3 has 15 residues. Germline CDR1 reads PRHDT; CDR2 reads FYEKMQ (reference sequence). Trimming removed 2 bases at V and 1 base at J, with 11 bases between. CDR3 nucleotides: TGTGCCAGCAGCTTATGGGAGGGCGGGAACACTGAAGCTTTCTTT. Translated: CASSLWEGGNTEAFF.

V and J are TRBV7-9 and TRBJ1-6; tentatively, D is TRBD1 (5 bases). Germline CDR1 is SEHNR and CDR2 is FQNEAQ (reference sequence). The CDR3 is made up of 16 amino acids. The germline V and J ends were trimmed by 5 bases and 9 bases, with 20 bases remaining between them. The CDR3 DNA reads TGTGCCAGCAGCCCTCTCGTCTGGGGGAAGACTTCACCCCTCCACTTT. Translated, it gives CASSPLVWGKTSPLHF.

The CDR3 is CASSQGEYYEQFF. For the CDR3, the DNA is TGCGCCAGCAGCCAGGGGGAATACTATGAGCAGTTCTTC. V is TRBV4-1 and J is TRBJ2-1; D possibly uses TRBD1 or TRBD2 (5 bases each). Germline lookup yields CDR1 MGHRA and CDR2 YSYEKL. The CDR3 runs 13 residues. V was shortened by 3 bases and J by 8 bases, with 11 bases between the two germline ends.

The chain uses TRBV28 and TRBJ1-1, with TRBD1 identical over 7 bases. The CDR3 sequence is 18 residues long. J lost 0 bases, V lost 3 bases, and 13 bases had no gene match. Germline V gene data show CDR1 as MDHEN and CDR2 as SYDVKM. CDR3 sequence reads: CASSFLPPGQPMNTEAFF. DNA for the CDR3: TGTGCCAGCAGTTTTCTGCCCCCGGGACAGCCTATGAACACTGAAGCTTTCTTT.

This chain joins TRBV30 and TRBJ1-1; D gene ambiguous. Germline CDR1 GTSNPN, CDR2 SVGIG (reference sequence). Trimming left V 2 bases short and J 0 bases short, with 4 bases between. The CDR3 covers 12 residues. Here the CDR3 DNA reads TGTGCCTGGAGTCCCATGAACACTGAAGCTTTCTTT. Residues: CAWSPMNTEAFF.

V gene TRBV27 combines with J gene TRBJ2-5; no definite D call. V was trimmed by 6 bases and J by 2 bases, leaving 16 bases between them. The CDR3 length is 15 residues. Germline CDR1 reads MNHEY; CDR2 reads SMNVEV (reference sequence). The CDR3 sequence: CASSTDPGNQETQYF. In nucleotides, the CDR3 is TGTGCCAGCAGCACCGACCCAGGAAATCAAGAGACCCAGTACTTC.

This clonotype was seen more than once but under ten times. This chain joins TRBV2 and TRBJ2-2; D is perhaps TRBD1 (6 bases). The V end was cut by 5 bases, the J end by 5 bases, with 9 bases between. The CDR3 spans 13 residues. Germline V gene lookup returns CDR1 SNHLY and CDR2 FYNNEI. CDR3 region: CASSRGGTGELFF. The CDR3 coding sequence is TGTGCCAGCAGTCGAGGGGGAACCGGGGAGCTGTTTTTT.

The chain employs TRBV29-1 and TRBJ1-1; the D is unclear. The length of the CDR3 is 13 residues. The germline gives CDR1 SQVTM, CDR2 ANQGSEA. V gave up 5 bases and J gave up 1 base, with 11 bases separating them. This CDR3 is CSVPTNRNTEAFF. The CDR3 nucleotides read TGCAGCGTTCCAACTAACAGGAACACTGAAGCTTTCTTT. Complete variable domain (other parts from reference TRBV29-1 and TRBJ1-1): SAVISQKPSRDICQRGTSLTIQCQVDSQVTMMFWYRQQPGQSLTLIATANQGSEATYESGFVIDKFPISRPNLTFSTLTVSNMSPEDSSIYLCSVPTNRNTEAFFGQGTRLTVV.

The chain carries TRBV10-3 and TRBJ2-5; D is undetermined. Looked up from germline, CDR1 is ENHRY and CDR2 is SYGVKD. The V gene lost 7 bases and the J gene lost 6 bases, with 9 bases spanning the gap. The CDR3 totals 11 residues. The CDR3 loop reads CAIKDVKTQYF. In DNA form, the CDR3 reads TGTGCCATCAAAGACGTAAAGACCCAGTACTTC.

The J gene is TRBJ2-3, the V gene TRBV28; no reliable D call. This CDR3 has 13 residues. V was pared by 5 bases and J by 4 bases, with 10 bases between. The V gene's germline CDR1 is MDHEN and CDR2 SYDVKM. This CDR3 is CASSLLSPDTQYF. The CDR3 bases are TGTGCCAGCAGTCTCCTCTCCCCAGATACGCAGTATTTT. Complete variable domain (other parts from reference TRBV28 and TRBJ2-3): DVKVTQSSRYLVKRTGEKVFLECVQDMDHENMFWYRQDPGLGLRLIYFSYDVKMKEKGDIPEGYSVSREKKERFSLILESASTNQTSMYLCASSLLSPDTQYFGPGTRLTVL.

The CDR3 is CASSGGLAGGPEETQYF. For the CDR3, the DNA is TGTGCCAGCAGCGGGGGACTAGCGGGGGGGCCTGAAGAGACCCAGTACTTC. The gene calls are TRBV5-6 and TRBJ2-5; 16 bases map to TRBD2. CDR1 is SGHDT and CDR2 is YYEEEE in the germline V gene. V lost 4 bases, J lost 3 bases, and 6 bases stayed unmatched. This CDR3 is 17 amino acids long.

The chain's CDR3 is CSDRDTANTGELFF. CDR3 DNA: TGCAGTGATCGGGACACCGCGAACACCGGGGAGCTGTTTTTT. The gene calls are TRBV29-1 and TRBJ2-2; D perhaps matches TRBD1 (6 bases). Germline CDR1 is SQVTM and CDR2 is ANQGSEA. This CDR3 has 14 residues.